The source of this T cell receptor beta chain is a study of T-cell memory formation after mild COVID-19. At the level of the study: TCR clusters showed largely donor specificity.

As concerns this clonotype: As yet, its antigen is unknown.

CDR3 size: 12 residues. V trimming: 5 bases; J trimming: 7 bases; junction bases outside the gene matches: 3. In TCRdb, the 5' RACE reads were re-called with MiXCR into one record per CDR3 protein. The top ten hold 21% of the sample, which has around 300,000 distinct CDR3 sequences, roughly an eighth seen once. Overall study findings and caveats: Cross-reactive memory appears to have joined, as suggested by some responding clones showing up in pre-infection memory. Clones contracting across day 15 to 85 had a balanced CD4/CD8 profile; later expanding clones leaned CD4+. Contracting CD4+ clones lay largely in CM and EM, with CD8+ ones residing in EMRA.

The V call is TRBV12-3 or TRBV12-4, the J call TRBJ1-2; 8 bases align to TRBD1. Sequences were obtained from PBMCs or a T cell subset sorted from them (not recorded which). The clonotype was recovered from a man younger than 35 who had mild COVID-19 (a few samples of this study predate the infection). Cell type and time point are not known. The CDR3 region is CASSPRGLGYTF. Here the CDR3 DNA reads TGTGCCAGCAGTCCCAGGGGGCTTGGCTACACCTTC.